The present T cell receptor beta chain was sequenced within a study of cytomegalovirus exposure and HLA in healthy donors. Looking at the study overall: Genotyping showed around 80% of over 350 donors falling in the Caucasian-associated ancestry cluster.

The PCR made use of 60 Vbeta and 13 Jbeta primers. In the authors' methods: Later reanalysis found approximately 76 million unique TCR beta chains, 9 million to 12 million of them shared. The repertoire was sequenced with immunoSEQ multiplex PCR; TCRdb's copy has only in-frame clones and lacks some. That table gives V, J and clone size, and the DNA gave D and trimming. The sample yields under 110,000 clones, 70% to 80% seen once. A word on this clone: Antigen: not known.

Notes on the study in general: When the data were analyzed later, several of the most significant clusters appeared to be linked to common viral pathogens. Evidence from a later analysis indicated that most CMV-associated TCR beta chains looked HLA-restricted.

Germline V gene lookup returns CDR1 SEHNR and CDR2 FQNEAQ (reference sequence). The CDR3 sequence is 14 residues long. V lost 5 bases, J lost 4 bases, and 12 bases lay in between. The source is a man aged 60 to 69 in good health and CMV-seronegative. The chain combines TRBV7-9 with TRBJ2-1, with D possibly being TRBD1 (6 bases). The sequenced sample consisted of PBMCs. This CDR3 is CASSPRTEYNEQFF. For the CDR3, the DNA is TGTGCCAGCAGCCCTAGGACAGAATACAATGAGCAGTTCTTC. Looking up the rest from reference TRBV7-9 and TRBJ2-1 gives the full variable domain: DTGVSQNPRHKITKRGQNVTFRCDPISEHNRLYWYRQTLGQGPEFLTYFQNEAQLEKSRLLSDRFSAERPKGSFSTLEIQRTEQGDSAMYLCASSPRTEYNEQFFGPGTRLTVL.